The 25 T cell receptor beta chains below all came from one sample that was sequenced in a study of blood T cell repertoires in COVID-19 (dated by TCRdb to the early 2020s). Receptors were amplified or captured by the immunoSEQ multiplex PCR assay. In its TCRdb copy, this immuneACCESS table keeps in-frame sequences only and misses some clones. Where compared with another copy, unresolved V genes explain less than half of these, and the others have no known cause. This sample lists about 270,000 clones; about 86% were detected once. In total, the top ten clones hold just under 3% of the sample. Sequencing was carried out using peripheral blood. The source is an older woman with active or convalescent COVID-19.

This clone was counted a few times. The chain is built from TRBV3-1 (or the pseudogene TRBV3-2) and TRBJ2-5; TRBD2 matches at 12 bases. The CDR3 totals 15 residues. V lost 4 bases and J lost 3; bases outside the gene matches: 3. From germline, CDR1 is LGHDT and CDR2 YNNKEL (reference sequence). CDR3 in DNA: TGTGCCAGCAGCCCTTGGACTAGCGGGGAAGAGACCCAGTACTTC. Amino acids: CASSPWTSGEETQYF.

The V gene is TRBV5-1, the J gene TRBJ2-7, with 10 bases matching TRBD1. This CDR3 contains 16 residues. V dropped 3 bases and J dropped 2; count of bases not matched to a gene: 8. Germline V gene data show CDR1 as SGHRS and CDR2 as YFSETQ. The CDR3 loop is CASSSSGGTGAYEQYF. The CDR3 nucleotides are TGCGCCAGCAGCTCAAGTGGGGGGACAGGGGCCTACGAGCAGTACTTC.

This chain links TRBV5-6 with TRBJ1-1; no clear D. The CDR3 sequence is 14 residues long. Germline-derived CDR1 and CDR2 are SGHDT and YYEEEE. Trimming left V 0 bases short and J 1 base short, with 7 bases between. CDR3 sequence: CASSLAGWNTEAFF. CDR3 DNA sequence: TGTGCCAGCAGCTTGGCCGGGTGGAACACTGAAGCTTTCTTT.

The J gene is TRBJ1-6, the V gene TRBV21-1; the table's D call, TRBD1, has no DNA check behind it. TRBV21-1 corresponds to a pseudogene. The CDR3 runs 16 residues. CDR3 region: CASSPRTGVRNSPLHF. The DNA of the CDR3 is TGTGCCAGCAGCCCTCGGACAGGGGTGCGAAATTCACCCCTCCACTTT.

The chain uses TRBV7-3 and TRBJ2-2; TRBD2 matches at 9 bases. V was pared by 5 bases and J by 4 bases, with 5 bases of the junction left unmatched. The CDR3 consists of 15 residues. The germline CDR1 and CDR2 sequences are SGHTA and FQGTGA. The CDR3 reads CASSNSGGFTGELFF. In nucleotides, the CDR3 is TGTGCCAGCAGCAACAGCGGGGGGTTCACCGGGGAGCTGTTTTTT.

The sample holds a few counts of this clone. V usage is TRBV7-3 and J usage is TRBJ2-3, with D perhaps TRBD2 (6 bases). V shed 5 bases and J shed 0 bases, with 12 bases lying between them. CDR1 SGHTA and CDR2 FQGTGA come from the germline V gene. The CDR3 extends over 15 amino acids. The CDR3 coding sequence is TGTGCCAGCAGCCCCCAGGCGGGGAGCACAGATACGCAGTATTTT. Amino acids: CASSPQAGSTDTQYF.

The chain recombines TRBV18 with TRBJ2-7; D possibly corresponds to TRBD1 (5 bases). The CDR3 covers 18 residues. Trimming took off 3 bases at V and 3 bases at J, with 24 bases between the two ends. The germline gives CDR1 KGHSH, CDR2 LQKENI. Written as DNA, the CDR3 is TGTGCCAGCTCACCGGGCCAGGGTTCGGTCTTCAACGGCTACGAGCAGTACTTC. Protein: CASSPGQGSVFNGYEQYF. Together with reference TRBV18 and TRBJ2-7, the CDR3 gives the full variable domain: NAGVMQNPRHLVRRRGQEARLRCSPMKGHSHVYWYRQLPEEGLKFMVYLQKENIIDESGMPKERFSAEFPKEGPSILRIQQVVRGDSAAYFCASSPGQGSVFNGYEQYFGPGTRLTVT.

This chain joins TRBV12-3 or TRBV12-4 and TRBJ1-2, with TRBD1 identical over 8 bases. The CDR3 totals 12 residues. The trim removed 7 bases at V and 8 bases at J, leaving 6 bases unmatched. The CDR3 region has the DNA TGTGCCAGCAACCAGGGGGCTGAGGGCTACACCTTC. It specifies CASNQGAEGYTF.

The rearrangement links TRBV10-2 to TRBJ2-3, with D possibly TRBD1 on 5 matching bases. Germline V lookup: CDR1 WSHSY, CDR2 SAAADI. The length of the CDR3 is 12 residues. Trimming removed 6 bases at V and 1 base at J, with 5 bases between. The CDR3 reads CASRGGTDTQYF. As DNA, the CDR3 is TGCGCCAGCAGAGGGGGCACAGATACGCAGTATTTT.

This chain links TRBV2 with TRBJ2-3, with TRBD1 as a possible D gene (6 bases). CDR1 SNHLY and CDR2 FYNNEI come from the germline V gene. Trimming stripped 6 bases from V and 3 bases from J, with 25 bases between. CDR3 size: 18 residues. Here the CDR3 DNA reads TGTGCCAGCAGCCCCTCCCGGATGGGGCAGGGGAGTACAGATACGCAGTATTTT. Translation gives CASSPSRMGQGSTDTQYF.

The chain employs TRBV5-4 and TRBJ1-2, with D possibly being TRBD1 (5 bases). This CDR3 contains 11 residues. V lost 4 bases to trimming and J lost 5 bases, with 6 bases between them. CDR1 SGHNT and CDR2 YYREEE come from the germline V gene (reference sequence). This chain's CDR3 is CASSPGYGYTF. CDR3 nucleotide sequence: TGTGCCAGCAGCCCAGGGTATGGCTACACCTTC.

This chain joins TRBV4-1 and TRBJ1-6, with TRBD1 identical over 9 bases. This CDR3 is 16 amino acids long. Germline V gene data show CDR1 as MGHRA and CDR2 as YSYEKL. V shed 0 bases and J 7 bases; nucleotides not matched to a gene: 4. CDR3 residues: CASSQEGGTGNSPLHF. CDR3 bases: TGCGCCAGCAGCCAAGAGGGGGGGACAGGGAATTCACCCCTCCACTTT.

The rearrangement joins TRBV24-1 to TRBJ1-5; 10 bases match TRBD1. With V trimmed by 4 bases and J by 4 bases, 21 bases remained unmatched. Germline V gene sequence: CDR1 KGHDR, CDR2 SFDVKD. This CDR3 has 21 residues. The CDR3 spells CATSDRNTTGTGVLTNQPQHF. CDR3 nucleotide sequence: TGTGCCACCAGTGACCGAAATACGACCGGGACAGGGGTGCTCACTAATCAGCCCCAGCATTTT.

The chain uses TRBV3-1 (or the pseudogene TRBV3-2) and TRBJ2-5, with 12 bases matching TRBD1. The V gene end was trimmed by 11 bases and the J gene end by 2 bases; junction bases not matched to a gene: 9. The germline V gene encodes CDR1 LGHDT and CDR2 YNNKEL (reference sequence). This CDR3 comprises 15 residues. CDR3 sequence reads: CAVRDRGLAQETQYF. In DNA form, the CDR3 reads TGTGCCGTACGGGACAGGGGGCTTGCACAAGAGACCCAGTACTTC.

A remark on this clone: A junction boundary mismatches the germline segment, possibly from a read error. V gene TRBV19 combines with J gene TRBJ2-2; 7 bases line up with TRBD1. The CDR3 has 15 amino acids. Germline-derived CDR1 and CDR2 are LNHDA and SQIVND (reference sequence). Written as DNA, the CDR3 is TGTGCCAGCAGTATAAACAGGGGGAACACCGGGGAGCTGTTTTTT. This gives the protein CASSINRGNTGELFF.

CDR3 coding DNA: TGTGCCAGCATGAATCGGGGGTACACCGGGGAGCTGTTTTTT. Amino acid sequence: CASMNRGYTGELFF. The chain recombines TRBV6-5 with TRBJ2-2; TRBD2 might be the D (6 bases). This CDR3 is built from 14 residues. Trimming left V 7 bases short and J 3 bases short, with 12 bases between. The germline CDR1 and CDR2 sequences are MNHEY and SVGAGI.

This clone appeared a few times. The chain has TRBV2 and TRBJ2-1; 13 nucleotides agree with TRBD2. Per germline, CDR1 SNHLY and CDR2 FYNNEI. The CDR3 contains 16 residues. The V segment lost 10 bases and the J segment 9 bases; nucleotides outside the gene matches: 15. CDR3 DNA sequence: TGTGCCACTCAAACTAGCGGGGGGGCCTTTAGCGGTGAGCAGTTCTTC. Translated: CATQTSGGAFSGEQFF.

The CDR3 loop reads CASSRPGDRRNQPQHF. CDR3 in DNA: TGTGCCAGCAGCAGACCTGGGGACAGACGCAATCAGCCCCAGCATTTT. The rearrangement links TRBV6-2 or TRBV6-3 to TRBJ1-5, with TRBD1 matching 7 bases. CDR3 size: 16 residues. Germline assignment: CDR1 MNHEY and CDR2 SVGEGT. V was clipped by 6 bases and J by 2 bases; unmatched bases: 10.

The genes are TRBV7-8 and TRBJ1-3; D remains ambiguous. V lost 3 bases and J lost 7, with 4 bases in between. The CDR3 is 11 residues long. Per the germline V gene, CDR1 is SGHVS and CDR2 is FQNEAQ. The CDR3 DNA reads as TGTGCCAGCAGCTTTCGGAACACCATATATTTT. Its translation: CASSFRNTIYF.

The chain combines TRBV7-8 with TRBJ1-5; 7 nucleotides match TRBD1. The CDR3 is 13 residues long. Germline lookup yields CDR1 SGHVS and CDR2 FQNEAQ. The J segment lost 3 bases and the V segment lost 6 bases, leaving 2 bases of the junction unmatched. The CDR3 region has the DNA TGTGCCAGCAGGGGACAGAACAATCAGCCCCAGCATTTT. It is translated as CASRGQNNQPQHF.

The gene calls are TRBV5-6 and TRBJ2-3; 13 bases are shared with TRBD2. Germline V CDR1 and CDR2: SGHDT, YYEEEE. V dropped 4 bases and J dropped 2; count of bases not matched to a gene: 7. This CDR3 contains 17 residues. The CDR3 is CASSVGLAGELTDTQYF. The CDR3 DNA reads as TGTGCCAGCAGCGTTGGACTAGCGGGGGAGCTCACAGATACGCAGTATTTT.

The chain recombines TRBV5-4 with TRBJ2-7, with 12 bases lining up with TRBD2. After removal of 4 bases from V and 5 bases from J, the junction contained 19 bases not matched to a gene. CDR1 SGHNT and CDR2 YYREEE come from the germline V gene (reference sequence). The CDR3 is 19 amino acids. The CDR3 reads CASSPPPQGLAGGLNEQYF. CDR3 DNA: TGTGCCAGCAGCCCACCACCGCAAGGGCTAGCGGGGGGGCTTAACGAGCAGTACTTC.

The chain links TRBV5-4 to TRBJ2-5; 8 nucleotides align to TRBD2. Germline lookup yields CDR1 SGHNT and CDR2 YYREEE (reference sequence). The CDR3 runs to 13 residues. V trimming: 4 bases; J trimming: 5 bases; junction bases outside the gene matches: 4. CDR3: CASSGGGRETQYF. The CDR3 coding sequence is TGTGCCAGCAGCGGCGGGGGGAGGGAGACCCAGTACTTC.

The chain joins TRBV12-3 or TRBV12-4 to TRBJ1-2, with 7 nucleotides matching TRBD1. This CDR3 is 13 amino acids long. J lost 8 bases, V lost 6 bases, and 9 bases had no gene match. CDR3 in amino acids: CASSLNRDSGYTF. The DNA for the CDR3 is TGTGCCAGCAGCCTAAATAGGGACAGCGGCTACACCTTC.

This chain uses TRBV7-6 with TRBJ2-3; tentatively, D is TRBD1 (6 bases). Between the trimmed V and J ends, which lost 2 bases and 4 bases, there was a span of 28 bases. Germline CDR1 SGHVS, CDR2 FNYEAQ. The CDR3 is 20 residues long. The CDR3 sequence: CASSLIFPAGTGKGADTQYF. DNA for the CDR3: TGTGCCAGCAGCTTAATTTTCCCCGCCGGGACGGGGAAGGGGGCAGATACGCAGTATTTT.